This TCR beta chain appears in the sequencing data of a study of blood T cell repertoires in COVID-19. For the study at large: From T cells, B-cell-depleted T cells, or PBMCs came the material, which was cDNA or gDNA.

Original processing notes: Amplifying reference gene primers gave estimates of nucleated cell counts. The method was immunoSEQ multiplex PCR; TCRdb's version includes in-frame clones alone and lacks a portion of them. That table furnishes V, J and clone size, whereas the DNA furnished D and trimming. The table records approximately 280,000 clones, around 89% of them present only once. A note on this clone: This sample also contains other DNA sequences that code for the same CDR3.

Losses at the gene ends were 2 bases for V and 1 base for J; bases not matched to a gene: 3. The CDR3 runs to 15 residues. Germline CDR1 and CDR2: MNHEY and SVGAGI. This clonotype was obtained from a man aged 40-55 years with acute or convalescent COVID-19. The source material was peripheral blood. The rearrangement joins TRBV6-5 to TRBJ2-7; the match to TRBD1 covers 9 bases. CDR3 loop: CASSYRDRGSYEQYF. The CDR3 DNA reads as TGTGCCAGCAGTTACCGTGACAGGGGGTCCTACGAGCAGTACTTC.